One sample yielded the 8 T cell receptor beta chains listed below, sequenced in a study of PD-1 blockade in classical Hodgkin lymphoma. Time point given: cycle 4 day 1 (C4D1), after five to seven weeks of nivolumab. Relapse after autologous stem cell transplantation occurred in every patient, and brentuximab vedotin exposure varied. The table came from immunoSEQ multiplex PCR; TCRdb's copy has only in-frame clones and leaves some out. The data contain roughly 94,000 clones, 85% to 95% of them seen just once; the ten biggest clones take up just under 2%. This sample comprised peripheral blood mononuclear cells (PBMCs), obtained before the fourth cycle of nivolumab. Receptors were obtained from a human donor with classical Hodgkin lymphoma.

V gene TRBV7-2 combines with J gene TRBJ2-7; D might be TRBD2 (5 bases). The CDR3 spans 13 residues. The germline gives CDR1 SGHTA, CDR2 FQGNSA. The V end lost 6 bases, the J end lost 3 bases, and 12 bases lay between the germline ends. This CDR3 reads CASRLGPNYEQYF. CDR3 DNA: TGTGCCAGCAGACTAGGCCCAAACTACGAGCAGTACTTC. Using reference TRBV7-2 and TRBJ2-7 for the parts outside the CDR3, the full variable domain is GAGVSQSPSNKVTEKGKDVELRCDPISGHTALYWYRQSLGQGLEFLIYFQGNSAPDKSGLPSDRFSAERTGGSVSTLTIQRTQQEDSAVYLCASRLGPNYEQYFGPGTRLTVT.

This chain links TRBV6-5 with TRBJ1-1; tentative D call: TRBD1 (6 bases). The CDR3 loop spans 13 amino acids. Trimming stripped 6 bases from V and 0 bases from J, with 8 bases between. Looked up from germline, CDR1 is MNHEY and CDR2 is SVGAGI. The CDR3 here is CASSQGMNTEAFF. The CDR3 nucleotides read TGTGCCAGCAGCCAGGGGATGAACACTGAAGCTTTCTTT.

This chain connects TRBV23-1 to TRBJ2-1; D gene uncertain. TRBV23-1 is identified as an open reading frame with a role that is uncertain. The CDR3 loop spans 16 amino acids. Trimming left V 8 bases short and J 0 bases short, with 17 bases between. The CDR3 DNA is TGCGCCAGCTCCTTCTATCGGCAGAGCTCCTACAATGAGCAGTTCTTC. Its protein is CASSFYRQSSYNEQFF.

CDR3 nucleotide sequence: TGTGCCAGCAGCTTAACGGGCCTCGGGCGCACCGGGGAGCTGTTTTTT. Amino acid sequence: CASSLTGLGRTGELFF. The genes are TRBV7-3 and TRBJ2-2; no clear D gene. The V end was cut by 0 bases, the J end by 4 bases, with 12 bases between. This CDR3 contains 16 residues. From germline, CDR1 is SGHTA and CDR2 FQGTGA.

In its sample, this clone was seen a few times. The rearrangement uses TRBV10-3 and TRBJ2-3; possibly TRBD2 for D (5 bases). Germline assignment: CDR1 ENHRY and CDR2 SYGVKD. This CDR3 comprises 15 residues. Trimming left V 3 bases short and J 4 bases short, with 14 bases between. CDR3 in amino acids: CAISDVRPAADTQYF. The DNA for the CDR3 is TGTGCCATCAGTGATGTGAGACCAGCGGCAGATACGCAGTATTTT.

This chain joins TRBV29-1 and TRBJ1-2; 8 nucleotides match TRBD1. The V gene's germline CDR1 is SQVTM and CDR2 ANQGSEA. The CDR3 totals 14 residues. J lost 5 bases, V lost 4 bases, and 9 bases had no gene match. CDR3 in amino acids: CSVAQTGARYGYTF. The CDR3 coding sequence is TGCAGCGTTGCCCAGACAGGGGCGAGGTATGGCTACACCTTC.

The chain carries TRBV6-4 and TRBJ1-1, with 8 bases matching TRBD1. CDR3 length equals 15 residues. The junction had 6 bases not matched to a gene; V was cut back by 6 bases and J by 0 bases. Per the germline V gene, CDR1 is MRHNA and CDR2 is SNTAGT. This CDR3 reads CASRRQGHMNTEAFF. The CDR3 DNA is TGTGCCAGCAGGCGACAGGGGCACATGAACACTGAAGCTTTCTTT.

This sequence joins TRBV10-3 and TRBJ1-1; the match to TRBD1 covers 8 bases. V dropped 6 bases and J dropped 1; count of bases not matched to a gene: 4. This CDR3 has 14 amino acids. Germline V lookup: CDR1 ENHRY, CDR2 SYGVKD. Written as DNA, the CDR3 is TGTGCCATCAGGAGGGGACAGGAGAACACTGAAGCTTTCTTT. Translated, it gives CAIRRGQENTEAFF.